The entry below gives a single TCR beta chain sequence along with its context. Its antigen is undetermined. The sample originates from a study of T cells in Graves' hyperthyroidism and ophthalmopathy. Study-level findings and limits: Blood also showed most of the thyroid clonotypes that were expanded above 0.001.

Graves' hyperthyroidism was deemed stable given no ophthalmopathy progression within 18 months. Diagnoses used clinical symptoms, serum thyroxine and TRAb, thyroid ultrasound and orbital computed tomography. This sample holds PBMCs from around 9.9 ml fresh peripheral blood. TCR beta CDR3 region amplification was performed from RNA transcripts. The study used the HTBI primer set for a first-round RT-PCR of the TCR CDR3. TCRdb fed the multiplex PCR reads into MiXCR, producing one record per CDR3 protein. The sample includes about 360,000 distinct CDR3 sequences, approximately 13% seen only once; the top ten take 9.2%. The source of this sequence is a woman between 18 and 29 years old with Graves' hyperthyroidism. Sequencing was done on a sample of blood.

In DNA, the CDR3 is TGTGCCAGTAGTATTCACCACAGGGGCCTGGGCAATCAGCCCCAGCATTTT. Its protein is CASSIHHRGLGNQPQHF. The chain links TRBV19 to TRBJ1-5; 7 bases agree with TRBD1. This CDR3 is built from 17 residues. Germline assignment: CDR1 LNHDA and CDR2 SQIVND (reference sequence). The V and J ends lost 3 bases and 2 bases, in that order; junction bases with no gene match: 10.